Sequencing of this T cell receptor (beta chain) was carried out in a study of T cells in Graves' hyperthyroidism and ophthalmopathy. Study as a whole: The authors collected peripheral blood at initial diagnosis, before any treatment.

Regions amplified from RNA transcripts were the TCR beta CDR3 regions. During a first-round RT-PCR of the TCR CDR3, the HTBI primer set was used. TCRdb passed the multiplex PCR reads through MiXCR, listing each CDR3 protein once. The data contain over 250,000 distinct CDR3 sequences, roughly 15% of them singletons. Germline CDR1 reads LGHDT; CDR2 reads YNNKEL (reference sequence). CDR3 length: 15 residues. After removal of 2 bases from V and 3 bases from J, the junction contained 7 bases not matched to a gene. The V call is TRBV3-1, the J call TRBJ2-7, with 7 bases lining up with TRBD1. The receptor comes from a woman aged 40 to 50 with Graves' ophthalmopathy. The sequencing input was blood. CDR3 nucleotides: TGTGCCAGCAGCCAACAGACAGGGATAAGCTACGAGCAGTACTTC. This codes for CASSQQTGISYEQYF.